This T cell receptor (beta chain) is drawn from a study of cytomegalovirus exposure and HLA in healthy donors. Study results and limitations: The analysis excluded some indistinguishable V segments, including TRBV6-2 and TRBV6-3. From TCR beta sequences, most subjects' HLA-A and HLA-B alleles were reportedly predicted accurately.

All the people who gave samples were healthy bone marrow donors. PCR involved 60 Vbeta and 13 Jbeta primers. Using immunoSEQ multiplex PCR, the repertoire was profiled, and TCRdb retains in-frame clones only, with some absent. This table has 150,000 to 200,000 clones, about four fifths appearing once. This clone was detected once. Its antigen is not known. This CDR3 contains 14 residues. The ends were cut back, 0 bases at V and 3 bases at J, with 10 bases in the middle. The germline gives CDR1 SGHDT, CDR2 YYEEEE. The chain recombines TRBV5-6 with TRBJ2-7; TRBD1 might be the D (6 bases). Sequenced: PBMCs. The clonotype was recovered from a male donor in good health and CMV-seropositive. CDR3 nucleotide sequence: TGTGCCAGCAGCTTGGCTGGGGGCATCTACGAGCAGTACTTC. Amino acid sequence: CASSLAGGIYEQYF.